The T cell receptor beta chain under discussion was sequenced for a study of T cells after yellow fever vaccination. Across the whole study: With SMART-Seq v4 Ultra Low Input, the fractions containing low cell numbers were prepared.

Template switching with 5'RACE generated the TCR cDNA and added a universal primer site and UMIs. TCRdb re-called the 5' RACE reads with MiXCR, one entry per CDR3 protein. This repertoire shows about 630,000 distinct CDR3 sequences, 9% to 15% found once; its top ten account for about 15%. Comments on this clonotype: Its antigen remains unidentified.

Regarding the study as a whole: Clones that expanded after primary vaccination mostly reappeared after the booster (around 96% CD4, 80% to 90% CD8).

The sample in question was PBMCs, obtained on the day of the yellow fever booster vaccination. The TCR comes from a young man who received the YFV17D yellow fever vaccine.

In DNA form, the CDR3 reads TGTGCCAGCAGTTACGACTTAGACACCGGGGAGCTGTTTTTT. It translates to CASSYDLDTGELFF. This chain links TRBV6-2 or TRBV6-3 with TRBJ2-2; no firm D call. The CDR3 sequence is 14 residues long. Germline values: CDR1 MNHEY, CDR2 SVGEGT. V was shortened by 2 bases and J by 3 bases, with 7 bases between the two germline ends.